The clone carrying this T cell receptor beta chain was seen ten or more times. TCR beta CDR3 regions were amplified from RNA transcripts. TCR CDR3 underwent first-round RT-PCR with the HTBI primer set. TCRdb independently ran MiXCR on the multiplex PCR reads; one entry per CDR3 protein. The table records about 250,000 distinct CDR3 sequences, approximately 14% of them present only once. Diagnostic decisions used clinical symptoms, serum thyroxine and TRAb, thyroid ultrasound and orbital computed tomography. The data derive from a study of T cells in Graves' hyperthyroidism and ophthalmopathy. The CDR3 length is 12 residues. Germline V CDR1 and CDR2: MDHEN, SYDVKM. Trimming shortened V by 5 bases and J by 4 bases, and 9 bases separated the two germline ends.

The TCR comes from a woman aged 50 to 60 with Graves' hyperthyroidism that later progressed to Graves' ophthalmopathy. Sequencing was carried out using blood. This rearrangement joins TRBV28 to TRBJ2-7; D ambiguous. CDR3 sequence: CASSRKGYEQYF. The CDR3 DNA follows: TGTGCCAGCAGTCGAAAAGGGTACGAGCAGTACTTC. The full variable domain, its missing parts supplied by reference TRBV28 and TRBJ2-7, is DVKVTQSSRYLVKRTGEKVFLECVQDMDHENMFWYRQDPGLGLRLIYFSYDVKMKEKGDIPEGYSVSREKKERFSLILESASTNQTSMYLCASSRKGYEQYFGPGTRLTVT.